Detailed here is one TCR beta chain. Its antigen is undetermined. A second PCR, run for about 7 to 11 cycles, used a sample-barcoded 5' primer plus a J-beta primer mix. Each CDR3 protein is one row after TCRdb ran MiXCR on the 5' RACE reads. The sample has 1.5 million to 2 million distinct CDR3 sequences, about two fifths seen once. Germline V CDR1 and CDR2: SGHTA, FQGNSA. V shed 4 bases and J shed 4 bases, with 10 bases lying between them. The CDR3 spans 13 residues. The sample originates from a study of blood T cells in healthy people across ages. Study-wide results and caveats: Whereas aged donors had fewer naive CD4+ cells, long-lived donors had more of them and higher diversity. As naive T cell percentage varied, TCR beta diversity correlated strongly with it.

The chain couples TRBV7-2 to TRBJ2-5; D not certain. Sequencing used blood. The clonotype originates from a human donor in good health. DNA for the CDR3: TGTGCCAGCAGCTCCCTAGTCGTAGAGACCCAGTACTTC. This translates into CASSSLVVETQYF.